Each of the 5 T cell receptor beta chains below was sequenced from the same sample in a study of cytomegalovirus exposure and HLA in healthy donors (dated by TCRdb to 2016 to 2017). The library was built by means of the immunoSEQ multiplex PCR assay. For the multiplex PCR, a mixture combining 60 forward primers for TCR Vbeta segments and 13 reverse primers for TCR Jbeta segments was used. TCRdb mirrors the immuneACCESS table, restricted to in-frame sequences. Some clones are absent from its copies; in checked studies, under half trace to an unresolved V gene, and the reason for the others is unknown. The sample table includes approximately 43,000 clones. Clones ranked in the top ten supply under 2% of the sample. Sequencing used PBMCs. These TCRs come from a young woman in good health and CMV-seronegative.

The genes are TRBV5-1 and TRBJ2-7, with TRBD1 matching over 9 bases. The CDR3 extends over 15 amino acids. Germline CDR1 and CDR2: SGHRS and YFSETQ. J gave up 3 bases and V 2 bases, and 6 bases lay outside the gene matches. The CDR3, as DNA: TGCGCCAGCAGCTTAGACCGGGACAGGGTCTACGAGCAGTACTTC. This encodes CASSLDRDRVYEQYF.

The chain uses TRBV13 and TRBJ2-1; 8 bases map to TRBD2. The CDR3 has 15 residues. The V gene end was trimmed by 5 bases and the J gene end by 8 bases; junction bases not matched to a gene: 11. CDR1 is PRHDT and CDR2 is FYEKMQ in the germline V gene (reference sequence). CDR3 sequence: CASSPKAGGFYEQFF. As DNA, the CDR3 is TGTGCCAGCAGCCCGAAGGCGGGAGGATTCTATGAGCAGTTCTTC.

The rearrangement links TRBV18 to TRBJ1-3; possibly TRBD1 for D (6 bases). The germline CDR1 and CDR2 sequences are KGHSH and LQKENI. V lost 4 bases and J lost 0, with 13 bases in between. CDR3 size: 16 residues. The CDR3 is CASSQGVRSSGNTIYF. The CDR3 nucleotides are TGTGCCAGCTCACAGGGGGTACGGAGCTCTGGAAACACCATATATTTT.

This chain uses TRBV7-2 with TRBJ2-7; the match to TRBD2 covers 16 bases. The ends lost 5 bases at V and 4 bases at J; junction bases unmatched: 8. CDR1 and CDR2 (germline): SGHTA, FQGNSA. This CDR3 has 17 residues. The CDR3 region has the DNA TGTGCCAGCAGCCCTCGGGGACTAGCGGGAGGGCGGTACGAGCAGTACTTC. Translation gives CASSPRGLAGGRYEQYF.

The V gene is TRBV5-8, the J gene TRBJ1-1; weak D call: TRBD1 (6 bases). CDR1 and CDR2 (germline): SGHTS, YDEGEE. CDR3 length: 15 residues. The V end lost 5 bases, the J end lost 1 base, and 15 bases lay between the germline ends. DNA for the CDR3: TGTGCCAGCAGTTCTAACAGGGTTGGGAACACTGAAGCTTTCTTT. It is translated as CASSSNRVGNTEAFF.